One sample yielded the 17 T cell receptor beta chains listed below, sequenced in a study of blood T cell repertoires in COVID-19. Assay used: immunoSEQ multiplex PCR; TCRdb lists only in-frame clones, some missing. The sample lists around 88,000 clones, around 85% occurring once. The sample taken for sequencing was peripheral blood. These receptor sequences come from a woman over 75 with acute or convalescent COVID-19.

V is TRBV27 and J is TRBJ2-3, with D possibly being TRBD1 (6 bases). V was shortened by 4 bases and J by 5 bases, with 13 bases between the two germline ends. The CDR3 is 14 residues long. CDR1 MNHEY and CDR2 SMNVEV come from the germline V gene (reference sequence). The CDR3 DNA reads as TGTGCCAGCAGTTCACAGACAGGCAGAGATACGCAGTATTTT. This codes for CASSSQTGRDTQYF.

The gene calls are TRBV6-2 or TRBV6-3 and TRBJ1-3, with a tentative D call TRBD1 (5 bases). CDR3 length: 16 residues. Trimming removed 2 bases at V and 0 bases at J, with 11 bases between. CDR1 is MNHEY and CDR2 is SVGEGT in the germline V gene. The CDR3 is CASSYGHLSSGNTIYF. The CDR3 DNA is TGTGCCAGCAGTTACGGACACCTGAGCTCTGGAAACACCATATATTTT.

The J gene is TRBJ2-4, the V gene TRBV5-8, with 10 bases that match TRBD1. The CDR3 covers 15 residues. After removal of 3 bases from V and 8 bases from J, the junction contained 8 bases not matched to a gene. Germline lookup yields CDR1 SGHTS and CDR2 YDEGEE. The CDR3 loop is CASSSGQGVLDIQYF. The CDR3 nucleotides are TGTGCCAGCAGCTCAGGACAGGGGGTGTTGGACATTCAGTACTTC. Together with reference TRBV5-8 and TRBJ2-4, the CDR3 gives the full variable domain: EAGVTQSPTHLIKTRGQQATLRCSPISGHTSVYWYQQALGLGLQFLLWYDEGEERNRGNFPPRFSGRQFPNYSSELNVNALELEDSALYLCASSSGQGVLDIQYFGAGTRLSVL.

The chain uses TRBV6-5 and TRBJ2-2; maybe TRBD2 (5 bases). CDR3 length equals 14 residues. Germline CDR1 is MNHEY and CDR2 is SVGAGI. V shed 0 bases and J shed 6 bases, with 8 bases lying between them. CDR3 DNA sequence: TGTGCCAGCAGTTACTCGAACGGGGCCGGGGAGCTGTTTTTT. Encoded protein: CASSYSNGAGELFF.

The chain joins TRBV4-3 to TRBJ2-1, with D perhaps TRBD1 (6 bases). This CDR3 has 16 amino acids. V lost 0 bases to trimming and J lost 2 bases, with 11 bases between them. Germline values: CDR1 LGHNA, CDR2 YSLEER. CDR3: CASSQDGRGAYNEQFF. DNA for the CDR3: TGCGCCAGCAGCCAAGACGGCAGGGGAGCCTACAATGAGCAGTTCTTC.

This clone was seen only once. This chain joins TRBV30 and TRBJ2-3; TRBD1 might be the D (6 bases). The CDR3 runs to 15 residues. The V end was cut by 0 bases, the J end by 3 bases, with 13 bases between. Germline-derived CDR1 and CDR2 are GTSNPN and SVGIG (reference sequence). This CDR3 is CAWSVAGARTDTQYF. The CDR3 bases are TGTGCCTGGAGTGTAGCAGGGGCGAGGACAGATACGCAGTATTTT.

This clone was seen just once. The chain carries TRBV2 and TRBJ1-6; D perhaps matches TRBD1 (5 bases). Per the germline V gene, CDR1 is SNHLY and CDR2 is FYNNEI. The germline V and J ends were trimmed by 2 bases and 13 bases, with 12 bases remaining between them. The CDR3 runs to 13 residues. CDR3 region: CASSEREGTPLHF. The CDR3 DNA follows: TGTGCCAGCAGTGAAAGAGAAGGGACTCCCCTCCACTTT.

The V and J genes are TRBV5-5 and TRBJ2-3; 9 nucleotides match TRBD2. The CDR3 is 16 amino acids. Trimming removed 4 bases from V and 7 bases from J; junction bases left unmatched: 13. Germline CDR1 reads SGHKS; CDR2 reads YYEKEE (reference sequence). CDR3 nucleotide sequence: TGTGCCAGCAGCCTGGGACTGGCGGGGGGGATATATACGCAGTATTTT. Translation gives CASSLGLAGGIYTQYF.

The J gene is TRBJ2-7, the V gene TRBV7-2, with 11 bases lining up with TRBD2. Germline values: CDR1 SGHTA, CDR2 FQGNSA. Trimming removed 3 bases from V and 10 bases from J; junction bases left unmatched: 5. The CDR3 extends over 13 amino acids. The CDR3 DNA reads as TGTGCCAGCAGCTTCGCGACTAGCGGGGCACAGTACGTC. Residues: CASSFATSGAQYV.

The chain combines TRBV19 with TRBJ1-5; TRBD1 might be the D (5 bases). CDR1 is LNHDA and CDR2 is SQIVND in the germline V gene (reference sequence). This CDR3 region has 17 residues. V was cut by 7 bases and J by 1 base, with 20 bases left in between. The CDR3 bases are TGTGCCAGTACCGACGTGGGGGGGGGAATGAGCAATCAGCCCCAGCATTTT. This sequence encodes CASTDVGGGMSNQPQHF.

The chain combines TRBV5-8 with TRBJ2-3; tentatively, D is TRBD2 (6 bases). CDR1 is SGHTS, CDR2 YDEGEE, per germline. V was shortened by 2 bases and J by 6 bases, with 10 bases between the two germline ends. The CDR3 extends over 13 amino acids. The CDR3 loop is CASSFLAGDTQYF. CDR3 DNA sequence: TGTGCCAGCAGCTTTCTGGCGGGGGATACGCAGTATTTT.

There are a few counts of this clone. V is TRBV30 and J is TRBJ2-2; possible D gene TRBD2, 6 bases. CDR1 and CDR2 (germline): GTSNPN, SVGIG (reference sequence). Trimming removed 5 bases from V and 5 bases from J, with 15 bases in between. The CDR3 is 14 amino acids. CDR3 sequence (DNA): TGTGCCTGGCTGGGCCACGGAGGGACCGGGGAGCTGTTTTTT. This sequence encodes CAWLGHGGTGELFF.

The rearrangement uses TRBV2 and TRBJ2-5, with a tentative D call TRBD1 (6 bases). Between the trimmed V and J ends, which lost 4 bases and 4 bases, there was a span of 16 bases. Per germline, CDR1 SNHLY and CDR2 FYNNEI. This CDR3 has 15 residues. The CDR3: CASSGVGGGGETQYF. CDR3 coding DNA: TGTGCCAGCAGTGGGGTAGGGGGTGGGGGAGAGACCCAGTACTTC.

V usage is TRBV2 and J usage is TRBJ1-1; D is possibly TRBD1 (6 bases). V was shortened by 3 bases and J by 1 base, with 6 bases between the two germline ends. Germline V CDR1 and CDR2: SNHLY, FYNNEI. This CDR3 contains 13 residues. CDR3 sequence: CASSETGNTEAFF. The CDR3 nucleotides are TGTGCCAGCAGTGAGACAGGGAACACTGAAGCTTTCTTT.

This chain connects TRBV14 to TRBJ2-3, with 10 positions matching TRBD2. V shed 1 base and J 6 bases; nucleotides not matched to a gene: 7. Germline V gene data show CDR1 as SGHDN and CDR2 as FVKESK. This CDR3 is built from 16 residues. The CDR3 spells CASSQGAGGPPDTQYF. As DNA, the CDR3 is TGTGCCAGCAGCCAAGGAGCGGGGGGGCCCCCGGATACGCAGTATTTT.

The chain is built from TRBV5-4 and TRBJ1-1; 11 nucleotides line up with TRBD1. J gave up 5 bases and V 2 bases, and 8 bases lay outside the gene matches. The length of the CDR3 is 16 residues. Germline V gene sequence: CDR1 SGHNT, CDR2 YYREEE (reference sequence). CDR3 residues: CASSFPGQGAGTEAFF. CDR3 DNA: TGTGCCAGCAGCTTTCCTGGACAGGGGGCGGGTACTGAAGCTTTCTTT. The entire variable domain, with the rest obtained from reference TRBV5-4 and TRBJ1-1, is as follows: ETGVTQSPTHLIKTRGQQVTLRCSSQSGHNTVSWYQQALGQGPQFIFQYYREEENGRGNFPPRFSGLQFPNYSSELNVNALELDDSALYLCASSFPGQGAGTEAFFGQGTRLTVV.

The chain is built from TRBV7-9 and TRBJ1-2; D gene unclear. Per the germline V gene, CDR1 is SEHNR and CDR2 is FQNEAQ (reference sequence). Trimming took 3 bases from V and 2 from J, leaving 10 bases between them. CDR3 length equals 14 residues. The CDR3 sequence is CASSLMTANYGYTF. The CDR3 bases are TGTGCCAGCAGCTTGATGACTGCCAACTATGGCTACACCTTC. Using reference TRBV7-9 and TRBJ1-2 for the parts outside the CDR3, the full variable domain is DTGVSQNPRHKITKRGQNVTFRCDPISEHNRLYWYRQTLGQGPEFLTYFQNEAQLEKSRLLSDRFSAERPKGSFSTLEIQRTEQGDSAMYLCASSLMTANYGYTFGSGTRLTVV.